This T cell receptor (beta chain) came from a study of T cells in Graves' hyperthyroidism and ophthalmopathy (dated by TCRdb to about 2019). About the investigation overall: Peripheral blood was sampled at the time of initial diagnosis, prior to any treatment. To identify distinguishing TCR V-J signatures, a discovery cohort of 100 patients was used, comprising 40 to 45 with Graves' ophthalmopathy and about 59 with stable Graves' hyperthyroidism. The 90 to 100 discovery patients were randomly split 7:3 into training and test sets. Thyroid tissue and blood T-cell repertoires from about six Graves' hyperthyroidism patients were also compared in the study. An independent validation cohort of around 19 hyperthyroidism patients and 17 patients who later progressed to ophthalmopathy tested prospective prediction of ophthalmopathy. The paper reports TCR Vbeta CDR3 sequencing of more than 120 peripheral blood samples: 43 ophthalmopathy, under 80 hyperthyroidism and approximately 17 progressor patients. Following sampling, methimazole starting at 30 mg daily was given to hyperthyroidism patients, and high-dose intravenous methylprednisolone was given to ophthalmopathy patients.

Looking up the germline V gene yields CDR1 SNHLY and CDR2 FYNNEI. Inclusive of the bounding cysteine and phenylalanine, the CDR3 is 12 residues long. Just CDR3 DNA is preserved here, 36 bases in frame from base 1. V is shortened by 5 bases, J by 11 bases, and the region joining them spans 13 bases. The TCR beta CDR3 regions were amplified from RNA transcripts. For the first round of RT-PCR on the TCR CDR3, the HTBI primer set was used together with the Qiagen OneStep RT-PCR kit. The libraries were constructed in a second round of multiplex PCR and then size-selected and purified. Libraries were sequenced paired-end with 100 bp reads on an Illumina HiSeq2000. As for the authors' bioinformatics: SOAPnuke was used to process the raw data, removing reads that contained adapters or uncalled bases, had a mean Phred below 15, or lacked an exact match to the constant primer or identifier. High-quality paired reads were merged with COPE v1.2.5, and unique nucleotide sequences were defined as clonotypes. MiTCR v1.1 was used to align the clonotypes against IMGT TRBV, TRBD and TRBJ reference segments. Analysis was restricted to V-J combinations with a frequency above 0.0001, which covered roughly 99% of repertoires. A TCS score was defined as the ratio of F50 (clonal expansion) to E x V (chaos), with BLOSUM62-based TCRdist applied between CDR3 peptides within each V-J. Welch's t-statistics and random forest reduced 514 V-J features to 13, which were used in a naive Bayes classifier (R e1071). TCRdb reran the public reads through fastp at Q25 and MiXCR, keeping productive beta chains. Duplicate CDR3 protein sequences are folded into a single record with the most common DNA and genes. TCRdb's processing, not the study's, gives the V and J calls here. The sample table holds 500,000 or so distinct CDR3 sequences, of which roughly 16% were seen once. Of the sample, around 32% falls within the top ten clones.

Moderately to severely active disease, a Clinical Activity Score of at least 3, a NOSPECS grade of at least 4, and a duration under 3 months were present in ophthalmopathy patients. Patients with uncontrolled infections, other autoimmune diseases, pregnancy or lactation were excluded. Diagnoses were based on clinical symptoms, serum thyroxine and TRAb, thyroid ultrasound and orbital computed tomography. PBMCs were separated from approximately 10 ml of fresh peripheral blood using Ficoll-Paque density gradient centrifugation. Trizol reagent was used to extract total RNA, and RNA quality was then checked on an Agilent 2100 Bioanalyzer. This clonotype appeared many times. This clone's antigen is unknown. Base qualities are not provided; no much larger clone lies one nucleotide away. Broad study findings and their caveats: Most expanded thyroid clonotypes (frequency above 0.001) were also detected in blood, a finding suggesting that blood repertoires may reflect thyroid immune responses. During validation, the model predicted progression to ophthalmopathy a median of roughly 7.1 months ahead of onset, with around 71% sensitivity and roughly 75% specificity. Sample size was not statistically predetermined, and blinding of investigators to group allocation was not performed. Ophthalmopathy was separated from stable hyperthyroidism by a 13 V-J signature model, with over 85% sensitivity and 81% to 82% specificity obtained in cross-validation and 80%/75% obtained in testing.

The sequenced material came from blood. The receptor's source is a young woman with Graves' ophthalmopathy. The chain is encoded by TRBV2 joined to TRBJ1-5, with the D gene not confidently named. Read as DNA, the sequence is TGTGCCAGCAGTCCGGTCGGCCAGGCCCAGCATTTT. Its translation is CASSPVGQAQHF.